This T cell receptor (beta chain) was captured in a study of blood T cell repertoires in COVID-19. Study-wide context: Samples taken during acute and convalescent COVID-19 were collected in the United States, Italy and Spain. Sources were T cells, B-cell-depleted T cells, or PBMCs; the material itself was cDNA or gDNA.

In the study's own analysis: Quantification of nucleated cells was approximated via reference gene primer amplification. Using immunoSEQ multiplex PCR, the repertoire was profiled, and TCRdb retains in-frame clones only, with some absent. For V, J and clone size, that table is used; D and trimming come from the DNA. The sample lists some 150,000 clones, around 81% seen once, with 1.5% to 2% in the top ten. Trimming shortened V by 6 bases and J by 8 bases, and 10 bases separated the two germline ends. CDR1 MDHEN and CDR2 SYDVKM come from the germline V gene. The CDR3 sequence is 12 residues long. The sequencing input was peripheral blood. This TCR derives from a human donor in a cohort sampled during active COVID-19. J is TRBJ1-4 and V is TRBV28; no definite D call. Written as DNA, the CDR3 is TGTGCCAGCAGATACGGGGAAGAAAAACTGTTTTTT. Protein product: CASRYGEEKLFF.